Listed here is a single TCR beta chain. Its antigen is unknown. The CDR3 length is 15 residues. The J segment lost 4 bases and the V segment lost 0 bases, leaving 3 bases of the junction unmatched. Germline CDR1 and CDR2: SGHRS and YFSETQ. Data came from immunoSEQ multiplex PCR; TCRdb stores just in-frame clones and leaves some out. Altogether around 180,000 clones are present, around 87% being singletons, with the ten largest covering under 3.5%. These data are taken from a study of T cell responses to AZD1222 COVID-19 vaccine. Study results and caveats: Close to half of all spike-specific TCRs reportedly target regions of the variants that are unmutated. White British donors predominated, females outnumbered males, and clonal diversity was possibly underestimated. The study found Spike-specific TCR breadth and depth rose after two AZD1222 doses.

The sequence was obtained from an adult in good health. The chain recombines TRBV5-1 with TRBJ2-2, with 7 bases identical to TRBD1. Here the sequenced sample was peripheral blood, taken on day 0 of MenACWY control vaccination. The CDR3: CASSLGDRVTGELFF. As DNA, the CDR3 is TGCGCCAGCAGCTTGGGAGACAGGGTCACCGGGGAGCTGTTTTTT. Supplemented by reference TRBV5-1 and TRBJ2-2, the full variable domain reads KAGVTQTPRYLIKTRGQQVTLSCSPISGHRSVSWYQQTPGQGLQFLFEYFSETQRNKGNFPGRFSGRQFSNSRSEMNVSTLELGDSALYLCASSLGDRVTGELFFGEGSRLTVL.